These 15 T cell receptor beta chains originate from one sample sequenced in a study of control samples from healthy donors and cancer patients. Clones were read by immunoSEQ multiplex PCR, and TCRdb kept only the in-frame ones, dropping some. The table lists about 58,000 clones, around 87% of them singletons, with about 13% in the top ten. Sequencing was carried out using PBMCs. Every receptor here comes from an older woman with lung cancer.

V usage is TRBV12-3 or TRBV12-4 and J usage is TRBJ1-2, with D perhaps TRBD1 (5 bases). CDR3 size: 12 residues. The V gene lost 7 bases and the J gene lost 7 bases, with 13 bases spanning the gap. CDR3 loop: CASTSQAGGYTF. The CDR3 coding sequence is TGTGCCAGCACTTCACAGGCGGGTGGCTACACCTTC.

The V call is TRBV27, the J call TRBJ2-1; D is unresolved. The CDR3 is 12 amino acids. Germline assignment: CDR1 MNHEY and CDR2 SMNVEV (reference sequence). The germline V and J ends were trimmed by 2 bases and 7 bases, with 6 bases remaining between them. CDR3 residues: CASSLLGNEQFF. The CDR3 DNA sequence: TGTGCCAGCAGTTTACTAGGAAATGAGCAGTTCTTC.

The rearrangement links TRBV2 to TRBJ2-7; tentative D call: TRBD2 (5 bases). The CDR3 sequence is 12 residues long. V was clipped by 8 bases and J by 2 bases, with 10 bases between them. Germline CDR1 SNHLY, CDR2 FYNNEI. The CDR3 reads CASARAPYEQYF. DNA for the CDR3: TGTGCCAGCGCGAGGGCCCCCTACGAGCAGTACTTC. Looking up the rest from reference TRBV2 and TRBJ2-7 gives the full variable domain: EPEVTQTPSHQVTQMGQEVILRCVPISNHLYFYWYRQILGQKVEFLVSFYNNEISEKSEIFDDQFSVERPDGSNFTLKIRSTKLEDSAMYFCASARAPYEQYFGPGTRLTVT.

The J gene is TRBJ2-1, the V gene TRBV15; 11 positions match TRBD1. Losses at the gene ends were 3 bases for V and 3 bases for J; bases not matched to a gene: 1. Germline-derived CDR1 and CDR2 are LNHNV and YYDKDF (reference sequence). The CDR3 is made up of 15 amino acids. In DNA, the CDR3 is TGTGCCACCAGCAGGGGGACAGGGGGCTACAATGAGCAGTTCTTC. Residues: CATSRGTGGYNEQFF.

In this sample, this clone turned up once. The chain employs TRBV5-6 and TRBJ2-1, with D possibly being TRBD2 (7 bases). CDR3 length equals 15 residues. Trimming cost V 3 bases and J 2 bases, with 12 bases left between them. In germline, CDR1 is SGHDT, CDR2 YYEEEE. CDR3 sequence: CASSSGGGTYNEQFF. CDR3 sequence (DNA): TGTGCCAGCAGCTCCGGCGGGGGCACCTACAATGAGCAGTTCTTC.

The chain joins TRBV6-6 to TRBJ2-1, with D possibly being TRBD2 (5 bases). The CDR3 covers 13 residues. Trimming took 4 bases from V and 2 from J, leaving 6 bases between them. Germline lookup yields CDR1 MNHNY and CDR2 SVGAGI (reference sequence). CDR3 nucleotide sequence: TGTGCCAGCAGTTCCGGGACCTACAATGAGCAGTTCTTC. Protein product: CASSSGTYNEQFF.

The chain combines TRBV28 with TRBJ2-5; maybe TRBD2 (6 bases). Deletions cut 8 bases from V and 2 bases from J, with 27 bases between. The CDR3 sequence is 18 residues long. Germline lookup yields CDR1 MDHEN and CDR2 SYDVKM. CDR3 region: CASGLGGYGTAIQETQYF. DNA of the CDR3: TGTGCCAGCGGCTTGGGGGGTTACGGGACGGCTATTCAAGAGACCCAGTACTTC.

The chain carries TRBV4-1 and TRBJ2-1; D remains ambiguous. The germline V gene encodes CDR1 MGHRA and CDR2 YSYEKL. The CDR3 spans 15 residues. V was clipped by 4 bases and J by 5 bases, with 15 bases between them. In DNA, the CDR3 is TGCGCCAGCAGCCCCACCCCGACGACCGACAATGAGCAGTTCTTC. Its protein is CASSPTPTTDNEQFF.

The chain has TRBV6-5 and TRBJ2-4; 10 bases align to TRBD1. J gave up 8 bases and V 7 bases, and 5 bases lay outside the gene matches. This CDR3 spans 13 amino acids. Germline CDR1 is MNHEY and CDR2 is SVGAGI. CDR3 protein: CASKDRGVDIQYF. The CDR3 DNA reads as TGTGCCAGCAAGGACAGGGGGGTGGACATTCAGTACTTC.

The genes are TRBV7-3 and TRBJ1-3; D remains unclear. The germline V gene encodes CDR1 SGHTA and CDR2 FQGTGA. V lost 2 bases and J lost 0, with 11 bases in between. This CDR3 has 16 residues. DNA of the CDR3: TGTGCCAGCAGCTTATACTCTCTAGTCTCTGGAAACACCATATATTTT. Protein sequence: CASSLYSLVSGNTIYF.

The chain recombines TRBV18 with TRBJ2-7; 12 nucleotides match TRBD2. The CDR3 loop spans 15 amino acids. Per the germline V gene, CDR1 is KGHSH and CDR2 is LQKENI. The ends lost 6 bases at V and 6 bases at J; junction bases unmatched: 9. Here the CDR3 reads CASSPSSGGASEQYF. The CDR3 DNA follows: TGTGCCAGCTCCCCCTCTAGCGGGGGGGCGTCCGAGCAGTACTTC.

The rearrangement joins TRBV6-5 to TRBJ2-1; a possible D gene is TRBD2 (6 bases). Germline CDR1 MNHEY, CDR2 SVGAGI. The CDR3 runs to 14 residues. V dropped 5 bases and J dropped 8 bases, with 16 bases sitting between them. The CDR3 sequence is CASSTVAGFYEQFF. The DNA of the CDR3 is TGTGCCAGCAGTACTGTCGCGGGATTTTATGAGCAGTTCTTC.

The genes are TRBV6-1 and TRBJ2-2; D uncertain. The length of the CDR3 is 12 residues. The V gene lost 3 bases and the J gene lost 7 bases, with 6 bases spanning the gap. Germline CDR1 is MNHNS and CDR2 is SASEGT. CDR3: CASSDRIGELFF. CDR3 bases: TGTGCCAGCAGTGACAGGATCGGGGAGCTGTTTTTT.

The table lists this clone with a count of one. This chain links TRBV15 with TRBJ1-1; no clear D gene. Trimming left V 3 bases short and J 9 bases short, with 17 bases between. The length of the CDR3 is 14 residues. Germline CDR1 LNHNV, CDR2 YYDKDF (reference sequence). The CDR3 is CATSSDSSRSQAFF. The CDR3 DNA reads TGTGCCACCAGCAGTGACTCGTCCAGGAGTCAAGCTTTCTTT.

As DNA, the CDR3 is TGCGCCAGCAGCTTGGGAGGGGCTATCACAGATACGCAGTATTTT. Translating gives CASSLGGAITDTQYF. The J gene is TRBJ2-3, the V gene TRBV5-1, with D tentatively TRBD1 or TRBD2 (5 bases each). Germline CDR1 is SGHRS and CDR2 is YFSETQ. This CDR3 spans 15 amino acids. V lost 0 bases and J lost 2, with 10 bases in between.